The present TCR beta chain was sequenced within a study of cytomegalovirus exposure and HLA in healthy donors. The overall study: When 398 donors were genotyped, over 80% of them were found to fall in the Caucasian-associated ancestry cluster.

Study-wide points: It was shown in a later analysis that HLA-associated TCR beta chains were more clonally expanded than other, equally common chains.

PCR was performed using 60 Vbeta and 13 Jbeta primers. Original processing methods: Later, an analysis found 75 million to 100 million unique TCR beta chains, and 10 million to 11 million of these were shared. Data came from immunoSEQ multiplex PCR; TCRdb stores just in-frame clones and leaves some out. That table is the source of V, J and clone size, and D and trimming were worked out from the DNA. This sample's table has approximately 190,000 clones. Regarding this clone: Its antigen remains unidentified.

Unmatched junction bases numbered 7, after V lost 2 bases and J lost 4 bases. Germline CDR1 reads SGHRS; CDR2 reads YFSETQ. The CDR3 length is 15 residues. This TCR was recovered from a young man in good health and CMV-seronegative. The chain combines TRBV5-1 with TRBJ2-7; 9 nucleotides agree with TRBD1. The specimen was PBMCs. CDR3 protein: CASSLNPGQGYEQYF. The CDR3 DNA reads as TGCGCCAGCAGCTTAAACCCGGGACAGGGATACGAGCAGTACTTC.